This TCR beta chain was captured in a study of shared clonotypes between healthy human individuals. Study results and caveats: Several donors showed sharing of about 4.7% of naive CD4 clonotypes. An effect of sequencing depth on clonotype sharing among donors was expected. Relative to memory subsets, naive subsets generally showed larger estimated richness.

Naivety among CD8 cells was defined by CD45RO negativity and positive CCR7 selection, thereby excluding terminally differentiated effector memory CD45RA+ cells. Over several immunoSEQ plates, each subset's genomic DNA was distributed in even portions. Clones were read by immunoSEQ multiplex PCR, and TCRdb kept only the in-frame ones, dropping some. This table holds about 2 million clones, less than 95% found once. For this clone: Its target is not known.

Deletions cut 3 bases from V and 9 bases from J, with 9 bases between. The CDR3 consists of 11 residues. Germline loops: CDR1 SGHDT, CDR2 YYEEEE. The TCR originated in a man aged 18 to 30 in good health. V usage is TRBV5-6 and J usage is TRBJ1-2; no clear D gene. The specimen was naive CD8+ T cells sorted from blood. As DNA, the CDR3 is TGTGCCAGCAGCTCCTTGGGTAGCTACACCTTC. Its translation: CASSSLGSYTF.